These 15 T cell receptor beta chains share one sample of origin, sequenced in a study of T-cell memory formation after mild COVID-19. TCRdb analysed the 5' RACE reads with MiXCR anew, one entry per CDR3 protein. The table has around 390,000 distinct CDR3 sequences, 16% seen once; the top ten hold around a fifth. What was sequenced was PBMCs or a T cell subset sorted from them (not recorded which). The receptors were sampled from a man younger than 30 who had mild COVID-19 (a few samples of this study predate the infection). Cell type and time point are not known.

This clonotype was seen only a few times. This chain links TRBV20-1 with TRBJ2-3; 9 positions agree with TRBD2. Germline trimming cut 5 bases from V and 6 bases from J; bases unmatched to any gene: 12. The CDR3 is 15 residues long. Germline V lookup: CDR1 DFQATT, CDR2 SNEGSKA (reference sequence). The CDR3, as DNA: TGCAGTGCTGCAAGACTAGCGGCCCTCTTGGATACGCAGTATTTT. Protein sequence: CSAARLAALLDTQYF.

This clonotype was found a few times. V usage is TRBV7-2 and J usage is TRBJ1-3; D is perhaps TRBD1 (5 bases). V dropped 5 bases and J dropped 5 bases, with 13 bases sitting between them. This CDR3 has 14 amino acids. CDR1 is SGHTA and CDR2 is FQGNSA in the germline V gene. The DNA of the CDR3 is TGTGCCAGCAGCCGGGGGGTGCGGAGAAACACCATATATTTT. It codes for CASSRGVRRNTIYF.

The rearrangement uses TRBV20-1 and TRBJ2-2; D is unresolved. From germline, CDR1 is DFQATT and CDR2 SNEGSKA (reference sequence). The CDR3 spans 14 residues. Trimming took 0 bases from V and 0 from J, leaving 5 bases between them. CDR3 sequence (DNA): TGCAGTGCTAGAGATCTCCCGAACACCGGGGAGCTGTTTTTT. The encoded protein is CSARDLPNTGELFF.

In this sample, this clonotype turned up a few times. This chain links TRBV20-1 with TRBJ2-3, with TRBD1 matching over 7 bases. V lost 5 bases, J lost 13 bases, and 15 bases stayed unmatched. The CDR3 has 13 residues. Germline V lookup: CDR1 DFQATT, CDR2 SNEGSKA (reference sequence). CDR3 in amino acids: CSAPMQGQIRKYF. The CDR3 coding sequence is TGCAGTGCTCCCATGCAGGGACAGATACGAAAGTATTTT.

The sample holds a few counts of this clonotype. The rearrangement uses TRBV4-3 and TRBJ1-2; possibly TRBD1 for D (5 bases). V was shortened by 0 bases and J by 5 bases, with 16 bases between the two germline ends. There are 16 residues in the CDR3. Germline V gives CDR1 LGHNA, CDR2 YSLEER. CDR3 DNA sequence: TGCGCCAGCAGCCAAGAAAGGGCAGGGAGGAGGTATGGCTACACCTTC. Encoded protein: CASSQERAGRRYGYTF.

A few counts support this clonotype. J is TRBJ1-5 and V is TRBV18; D may be TRBD1 (5 bases). The CDR3 has 14 residues. V lost 3 bases and J lost 6, with 12 bases in between. CDR1 and CDR2 (germline): KGHSH, LQKENI. The DNA for the CDR3 is TGTGCCAGCTCACCGGGGGTGACGGGTCAGCCCCAGCATTTT. This sequence encodes CASSPGVTGQPQHF.

This clonotype appeared a few times. This sequence joins TRBV7-9 and TRBJ2-4; unclear D gene. Looked up from germline, CDR1 is SEHNR and CDR2 is FQNEAQ (reference sequence). V was shortened by 0 bases and J by 6 bases, with 6 bases between the two germline ends. The length of the CDR3 is 13 residues. CDR3 bases: TGTGCCAGCAGCTTAGCCCCGACAAACATTCAGTACTTC. It yields the protein CASSLAPTNIQYF.

This clonotype has just a few counts. The rearrangement links TRBV7-6 to TRBJ2-3, with D possibly matching TRBD2 (6 bases). Trimming cost V 1 base and J 6 bases, with 11 bases left between them. Germline V gene data show CDR1 as SGHVS and CDR2 as FNYEAQ. CDR3 length equals 14 residues. The CDR3 DNA follows: TGTGCCAGCAGCTTAGAGCCGGGAGCTGATACGCAGTATTTT. Protein product: CASSLEPGADTQYF.

This clonotype has only a few counts. This chain links TRBV4-1 with TRBJ1-4, with no clear D. V lost 0 bases and J lost 5, with 22 bases in between. The germline gives CDR1 MGHRA, CDR2 YSYEKL. CDR3 length equals 19 residues. The CDR3 DNA reads as TGCGCCAGCAGCCAAGATCAGGTCAGCCTCCTTGGCGACAATGAAAAACTGTTTTTT. Its protein product is CASSQDQVSLLGDNEKLFF.

This clonotype was observed a few times. This chain links TRBV20-1 with TRBJ2-5; D may be TRBD1 or TRBD2 (5 bases each). V was trimmed by 5 bases and J by 5 bases, leaving 12 bases between them. This CDR3 has 12 amino acids. Per germline, CDR1 DFQATT and CDR2 SNEGSKA (reference sequence). Here the CDR3 reads CSALGVGETQYF. The CDR3 DNA reads as TGCAGTGCTCTGGGGGTCGGGGAGACCCAGTACTTC.

The genes are TRBV6-1 and TRBJ1-2; D unclear. V lost 0 bases to trimming and J lost 2 bases, with 7 bases between them. CDR3 length: 14 residues. Germline V gene data show CDR1 as MNHNS and CDR2 as SASEGT. The CDR3 sequence is CASSEAMANYGYTF. The DNA of the CDR3 is TGTGCCAGCAGTGAAGCAATGGCAAACTATGGCTACACCTTC.

The chain couples TRBV4-1 to TRBJ1-1, with a tentative D call TRBD1 (6 bases). Germline V CDR1 and CDR2: MGHRA, YSYEKL. This CDR3 comprises 17 residues. V shed 5 bases and J shed 1 base, with 20 bases lying between them. The CDR3 sequence is CASSSRQGMGGNTEAFF. The CDR3 DNA is TGCGCCAGCAGCTCACGGCAGGGGATGGGGGGGAACACTGAAGCTTTCTTT.

This sequence joins TRBV19 and TRBJ1-1; D is unresolved. Germline lookup yields CDR1 LNHDA and CDR2 SQIVND (reference sequence). V was clipped by 5 bases and J by 0 bases, with 16 bases between them. CDR3 length equals 16 residues. The CDR3 region is CASSQFGGQVNTEAFF. The CDR3 nucleotides read TGTGCCAGTAGTCAGTTCGGAGGGCAGGTGAACACTGAAGCTTTCTTT.

This clonotype has just a few counts. The chain employs TRBV2 and TRBJ2-1; D is undetermined. Trimming removed 6 bases at V and 4 bases at J, with 13 bases between. The CDR3 runs to 14 residues. Germline V gene data show CDR1 as SNHLY and CDR2 as FYNNEI. CDR3 sequence reads: CASSHPYGYNEQFF. The CDR3 nucleotides are TGTGCCAGCAGCCACCCATACGGTTACAATGAGCAGTTCTTC.

This clonotype was observed a handful of times. The chain recombines TRBV4-3 with TRBJ1-6; D uncertain. The CDR3 is 14 amino acids. The germline V gene has CDR1 LGHNA and CDR2 YSLEER. V was shortened by 4 bases and J by 7 bases, with 11 bases between the two germline ends. The CDR3 reads CASSPDVGNSPLHF. The CDR3 DNA reads as TGCGCCAGCAGCCCGGACGTAGGCAATTCACCCCTCCACTTT.